Sequencing of this T cell receptor beta chain was carried out in a study of shared clonotypes between healthy human individuals. V was pared by 0 bases and J by 1 base, with 2 bases of the junction left unmatched. CDR1 is SGHRS, CDR2 YFSETQ, per germline. The CDR3 has 15 residues. Profiled with immunoSEQ multiplex PCR; TCRdb holds only in-frame clones, not every one. The table has around 1,900,000 clones, 90% to 95% seen once; the top ten hold approximately 1.7%. Positively selected for CCR7, the CD45RO-negative cells used as naive CD8 cells excluded terminally differentiated effector memory CD45RA+ cells. There were no recent acute infections or vaccinations among the donors, who were healthy HIV-negative adults. Only one count was recorded for this clone.

The sample was naive CD8+ T cells from PBMCs. V and J are TRBV5-1 and TRBJ2-7, with 9 bases that match TRBD1. The TCR sequence derives from a man between 18 and 35 years old in good health. Some clones in this sample may be carry-over from other donors' samples. This CDR3 is CASSLEDRGSYEQYF. The CDR3 region has the DNA TGCGCCAGCAGCTTGGAGGACAGGGGTTCCTACGAGCAGTACTTC.